Below are 25 T cell receptor beta chains sequenced from a single sample in a study of read filtering for tumor transcriptome and immune sequencing. Molecular barcoded adaptors covering alpha/delta and beta/gamma chains were used on roughly 400 ng RNA. TCRdb called the reads again in MiXCR, with one record for every CDR3 protein. Among fewer than 30,000 distinct CDR3 sequences listed, around 15% were seen once. What was sequenced was a population of CD138-negative cells sorted from bone marrow. The origin of the receptors is a donor at least 40 years old with multiple myeloma.

As for this clonotype: The germline gene is not matched at one end of the junction; a read error may be the cause. This chain connects TRBV5-1 to TRBJ2-6; perhaps D is TRBD1 or TRBD2 (6 bases each). The CDR3 is made up of 16 amino acids. The germline CDR1 and CDR2 sequences are SGHRS and YFSETQ. The CDR3 DNA follows: TGCGCCAGCAGCTTAAAATCGGGGGCTGGGGCCAACGTCCAGACTTTC. Translation: CASSLKSGAGANVQTF.

The chain recombines TRBV5-5 with TRBJ1-2; possibly TRBD1 for D (5 bases). V was shortened by 0 bases and J by 3 bases, with 9 bases between the two germline ends. The CDR3 is 14 residues long. Germline CDR1 is SGHKS and CDR2 is YYEKEE (reference sequence). The CDR3 coding sequence is TGTGCCAGCAGCTTGGGCAGGGCGGACTATGGCTACACCTTC. Translated, it gives CASSLGRADYGYTF.

This clonotype was detected a few times. The rearrangement joins TRBV30 to TRBJ1-3; the match to TRBD1 covers 7 bases. Germline trimming cut 2 bases from V and 0 bases from J; bases unmatched to any gene: 7. CDR1 and CDR2 from the germline V gene are GTSNPN and SVGIG (reference sequence). The CDR3 runs to 16 residues. This CDR3 reads CAWSTGTAGSGNTIYF. CDR3 DNA: TGTGCCTGGAGTACGGGGACAGCCGGCTCTGGAAACACCATATATTTT.

This clonotype appeared many times. The chain recombines TRBV6-5 with TRBJ2-7, with D maybe TRBD2 (6 bases). Germline-derived CDR1 and CDR2 are MNHEY and SVGAGI. V lost 2 bases to trimming and J lost 2 bases, with 10 bases between them. There are 14 residues in the CDR3. DNA of the CDR3: TGTGCCAGCAGTTACGGGGCGGGAACCTACGAGCAGTACTTC. It codes for CASSYGAGTYEQYF.

This clonotype was observed many times. The V gene is TRBV5-1, the J gene TRBJ2-1; 7 bases line up with TRBD2. This CDR3 is 14 amino acids long. Germline CDR1 and CDR2: SGHRS and YFSETQ. V gave up 4 bases and J gave up 3 bases; unmatched junction bases: 4. Here the CDR3 reads CASSPAGVYNEQFF. As DNA, the CDR3 is TGCGCCAGCAGCCCCGCGGGAGTCTACAATGAGCAGTTCTTC.

This clonotype has only a few counts. A much larger clonotype is one base distant, so this may be a read error. The chain links TRBV19 to TRBJ2-2; D possibly corresponds to TRBD2 (5 bases). Trimming stripped 0 bases from V and 6 bases from J, with 14 bases between. Germline CDR1 is LNHDA and CDR2 is SQIVND (reference sequence). This CDR3 contains 16 residues. CDR3 nucleotide sequence: TGTGCCAGTAGTATAGATTCGGCTAGCACGTCCGGGGAGCTGTTTTTT. This encodes CASSIDSASTSGELFF.

This clonotype was seen many times. The chain is built from TRBV7-2 and TRBJ1-1, with D possibly being TRBD1 (5 bases). CDR3 length: 15 residues. Between the trimmed V and J ends, which lost 2 bases and 5 bases, there was a span of 15 bases. The germline CDR1 and CDR2 sequences are SGHTA and FQGNSA. This CDR3 reads CASSLSRTGDTEAFF. CDR3 in DNA: TGTGCCAGCAGCTTATCTCGCACAGGAGATACTGAAGCTTTCTTT.

This clonotype was recorded many times. The V gene is TRBV5-1, the J gene TRBJ2-3; 7 positions agree with TRBD2. J was trimmed by 1 base and V by 3 bases; bases with no gene match: 2. The germline V gene has CDR1 SGHRS and CDR2 YFSETQ. The CDR3 is made up of 14 amino acids. The CDR3 protein is CASSSGLGTDTQYF. The DNA of the CDR3 is TGCGCCAGCAGCTCAGGACTAGGCACAGATACGCAGTATTTT. Drawing the rest from reference TRBV5-1 and TRBJ2-3, the complete variable domain is KAGVTQTPRYLIKTRGQQVTLSCSPISGHRSVSWYQQTPGQGLQFLFEYFSETQRNKGNFPGRFSGRQFSNSRSEMNVSTLELGDSALYLCASSSGLGTDTQYFGPGTRLTVL.

This clonotype was seen many times. The chain employs TRBV29-1 and TRBJ1-1, with D maybe TRBD1 (5 bases). V gave up 6 bases and J gave up 1 base, with 9 bases separating them. CDR3 size: 12 residues. Germline V gene lookup returns CDR1 SQVTM and CDR2 ANQGSEA. The CDR3 bases are TGCAGCGTGGGACGAAGGAACACTGAAGCTTTCTTT. Translation gives CSVGRRNTEAFF.

This chain connects TRBV18 to TRBJ1-6; perhaps TRBD1 as D (5 bases). Germline V gene data show CDR1 as KGHSH and CDR2 as LQKENI. The CDR3 has 15 residues. Between the trimmed V and J ends, which lost 0 bases and 8 bases, there was a span of 11 bases. This CDR3 is CASSPPPWGDSPLHF. The CDR3 DNA is TGTGCCAGCTCACCACCACCATGGGGGGATTCACCCCTCCACTTT.

This clonotype was observed many times. CDR3 sequence: CSARLAGAPLHEQYF. The CDR3 DNA reads TGCAGTGCTAGGCTAGCGGGAGCCCCACTCCACGAGCAGTACTTC. The rearrangement joins TRBV20-1 to TRBJ2-7; 10 nucleotides line up with TRBD2. Germline V gives CDR1 DFQATT, CDR2 SNEGSKA (reference sequence). This CDR3 has 15 amino acids. After removal of 3 bases from V and 5 bases from J, the junction contained 10 bases not matched to a gene.

This clonotype was recorded many times. The genes are TRBV10-1 and TRBJ2-1; 8 positions match TRBD1. This CDR3 has 14 residues. Germline V gives CDR1 WNHNN, CDR2 SYGVQD (reference sequence). With V trimmed by 3 bases and J by 4 bases, 2 bases remained unmatched. The CDR3 loop reads CASSDRGPYNEQFF. The CDR3 DNA sequence: TGCGCCAGCAGTGACAGGGGGCCTTACAATGAGCAGTTCTTC.

This clonotype was recorded a few times. Because the CDR3 is missing its conserved closing phenylalanine or tryptophan, this is likely a read error. It is unclear where the CDR3 begins or ends on the DNA, so no DNA is shown, and the CDR3 is as TCRdb lists it. CDR3: CASSKIGTSGSGETQYL. V and J are TRBV21-1 and TRBJ2-5; TRBD2 is taken as the D call from the table, unchecked against the DNA. TRBV21-1 constitutes a pseudogene. The CDR3 spans 17 residues, counting both ends.

In its sample, this clonotype was seen many times. The chain couples TRBV4-1 to TRBJ2-7; the D gene is possibly TRBD2 (6 bases). Germline V gene data show CDR1 as MGHRA and CDR2 as YSYEKL. V was cut by 1 base and J by 1 base, with 11 bases left in between. There are 15 residues in the CDR3. CDR3 coding DNA: TGCGCCAGCAGCCAAGGGGCTAGCGTTTCCTACGAGCAGTACTTC. This sequence encodes CASSQGASVSYEQYF.

This clonotype was recorded many times. No conserved phenylalanine or tryptophan is present at the end of the CDR3, so a read error is the likely explanation. The genes are TRBV7-2 and TRBJ1-1; 7 positions match TRBD1. Germline V lookup: CDR1 SGHTA, CDR2 FQGNSA. This CDR3 region has 15 residues. The V and J ends lost 1 base and 7 bases, in that order; junction bases with no gene match: 9. The CDR3 protein is CASSLGLTGVVEAFL. The CDR3 DNA reads TGTGCCAGCAGCTTAGGCTTAACAGGGGTGGTTGAAGCTTTCCTT.

In its sample, this clonotype was seen many times. This chain joins TRBV21-1 and TRBJ1-2. TRBV21-1 is a documented pseudogene. This CDR3 comprises 16 residues. The CDR3 region has the DNA TGTGCCAGCAGCAAAGTTGGGCCAGGTCTTAACTATGGCTACACCTTC. Protein sequence: CASSKVGPGLNYGYTF.

This clonotype was detected ten times or more. The genes are TRBV11-2 and TRBJ2-3, with TRBD1 identical over 8 bases. The CDR3 totals 15 residues. J was trimmed by 5 bases and V by 1 base; bases with no gene match: 5. Germline-derived CDR1 and CDR2 are SGHAT and FQNNGV. CDR3 DNA: TGTGCCAGCAGCTTAGGGACAGGGACCGGAGATACGCAGTATTTT. The encoded protein is CASSLGTGTGDTQYF.

This clonotype showed up many times. The genes are TRBV7-9 and TRBJ2-3, with D uncertain. CDR1 SEHNR and CDR2 FQNEAQ come from the germline V gene (reference sequence). V was pared by 3 bases and J by 2 bases, with 9 bases between. This CDR3 has 14 amino acids. The chain's CDR3 is CASSFPGSTDTQYF. For the CDR3, the DNA is TGTGCCAGCAGCTTCCCTGGATCCACAGATACGCAGTATTTT.

This clonotype was counted ten times or more. The chain is built from TRBV5-6 and TRBJ1-5, with 7 bases that match TRBD1. This CDR3 has 15 residues. J was trimmed by 7 bases and V by 3 bases; bases with no gene match: 10. Germline V CDR1 and CDR2: SGHDT, YYEEEE. The CDR3 nucleotides are TGTGCCAGCAGCTCTTATTCGACAGGGAACCAGCCCCAGCATTTT. Its translation is CASSSYSTGNQPQHF.

This sequence joins TRBV10-2 and TRBJ2-1; TRBD1 matches at 9 bases. V dropped 5 bases and J dropped 10; count of bases not matched to a gene: 9. CDR1 is WSHSY and CDR2 is SAAADI in the germline V gene. The CDR3 contains 14 residues. The CDR3 sequence is CASSRDREGREQFF. CDR3 DNA sequence: TGCGCCAGCAGTCGGGACAGGGAGGGAAGAGAGCAGTTCTTC.

Worth noting for this clonotype: With only one base between it and a far larger clone, this is likely a read error. The chain couples TRBV7-9 to TRBJ2-1; no clear D. CDR1 and CDR2 (germline): SEHNR, FQNEAQ (reference sequence). CDR3 length: 13 amino acids. Here the CDR3 reads CASSLSSLNERFF. DNA of the CDR3: TGTGCCAGCAGCCTCTCCAGCCTGAATGAGCGGTTCTTC.

This clonotype was observed many times. The V gene is TRBV6-2 or TRBV6-3, the J gene TRBJ2-1; the D gene is possibly TRBD2 (6 bases). This CDR3 region has 14 residues. Germline V gene sequence: CDR1 MNHEY, CDR2 SVGEGT. The V end was cut by 10 bases, the J end by 3 bases, with 16 bases between. The CDR3 spells CAIDEAGNYNEQFF. The CDR3, as DNA: TGTGCCATTGACGAGGCGGGGAACTACAATGAGCAGTTCTTC.

This clonotype came up many times. This chain links TRBV19 with TRBJ2-2; 8 nucleotides align to TRBD2. V gave up 8 bases and J gave up 1 base; unmatched junction bases: 3. CDR3 length equals 14 residues. The germline V gene encodes CDR1 LNHDA and CDR2 SQIVND (reference sequence). The CDR3 region has the DNA TGTGCCAGTCGGGGGGGGAAGAACACCGGGGAGCTGTTTTTT. Amino acids: CASRGGKNTGELFF.

This clonotype occurred many times. The genes are TRBV3-1 and TRBJ2-3; D may be TRBD1 or TRBD2 (5 bases each). The CDR3 loop spans 16 amino acids. The germline gives CDR1 LGHDT, CDR2 YNNKEL (reference sequence). The V end was cut by 3 bases, the J end by 0 bases, with 13 bases between. In DNA form, the CDR3 reads TGTGCCAGCAGCCATACGGGGCGCCAGAGCACAGATACGCAGTATTTT. Translating it yields CASSHTGRQSTDTQYF.

This clonotype has a handful of counts. One junction end does not reproduce the germline sequence, and a read error may be involved. DNA for the CDR3: TGTGCCAGCAGCGTAGGAGTGGACAGGGTTGAGTCCTACAATGGGCAGTTCTTC. It codes for CASSVGVDRVESYNGQFF. The rearrangement uses TRBV9 and TRBJ2-1, with 8 bases that match TRBD1. This CDR3 has 18 amino acids. Germline V gene sequence: CDR1 SGDLS, CDR2 YYNGEE.